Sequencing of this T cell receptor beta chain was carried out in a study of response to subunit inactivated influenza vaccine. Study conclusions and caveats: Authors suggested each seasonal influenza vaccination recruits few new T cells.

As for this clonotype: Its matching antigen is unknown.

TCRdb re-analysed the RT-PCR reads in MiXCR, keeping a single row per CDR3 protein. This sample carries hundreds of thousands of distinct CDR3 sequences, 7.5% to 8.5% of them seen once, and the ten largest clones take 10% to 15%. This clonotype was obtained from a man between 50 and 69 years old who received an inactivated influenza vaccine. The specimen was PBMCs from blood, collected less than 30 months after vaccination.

CDR3 sequence (DNA): TGTGCCAGCAGCACAGAACCGGCTAGCTCCTACAATGAGCAGTTCTTC. Its protein product is CASSTEPASSYNEQFF. The V gene is TRBV7-8, the J gene TRBJ2-1; D ambiguous. This CDR3 has 16 amino acids. Germline CDR1 is SGHVS and CDR2 is FQNEAQ. With 5 bases removed from V and 0 bases from J, the gap between germline ends came to 14 bases. Drawing the rest from reference TRBV7-8 and TRBJ2-1, the complete variable domain is GAGVSQSPRYKVAKRGQDVALRCDPISGHVSLFWYQQALGQGPEFLTYFQNEAQLDKSGLPSDRFFAERPEGSVSTLKIQRTQQEDSAVYLCASSTEPASSYNEQFFGPGTRLTVL.